This T cell receptor beta chain was profiled in a study of blood T cell dynamics during melanoma immunotherapy. About the study: Patients with metastatic melanoma got pembrolizumab or nivolumab-ipilimumab as first-line care. Overall study findings and caveats: PBMC repertoires of eventual disease-control patients split at W3 into clonality or diversity gains.

The time point: pre-treatment baseline. Disease control meant complete response, partial response or stable disease at 12 weeks. Note on this clone: Its antigen is still unknown.

V was pared by 6 bases and J by 5 bases, with 11 bases between. Per germline, CDR1 LNHNV and CDR2 YYDKDF (reference sequence). The CDR3 contains 12 residues. TCRdb's table, derived via immunoSEQ multiplex PCR, lists solely in-frame clones and lacks some. The sample consists of 8,000 to 10,000 clones, about 90% of them appearing once. The specimen comprised blood, sampled from a patient treated with checkpoint blockade. This TCR derives from a human donor with melanoma. The J gene is TRBJ2-7, the V gene TRBV15, with D possibly matching TRBD2 (5 bases). The CDR3 DNA reads TGTGCCACCAGGGGAGAAAGGGACGAGCAGTACTTC. It is translated as CATRGERDEQYF.